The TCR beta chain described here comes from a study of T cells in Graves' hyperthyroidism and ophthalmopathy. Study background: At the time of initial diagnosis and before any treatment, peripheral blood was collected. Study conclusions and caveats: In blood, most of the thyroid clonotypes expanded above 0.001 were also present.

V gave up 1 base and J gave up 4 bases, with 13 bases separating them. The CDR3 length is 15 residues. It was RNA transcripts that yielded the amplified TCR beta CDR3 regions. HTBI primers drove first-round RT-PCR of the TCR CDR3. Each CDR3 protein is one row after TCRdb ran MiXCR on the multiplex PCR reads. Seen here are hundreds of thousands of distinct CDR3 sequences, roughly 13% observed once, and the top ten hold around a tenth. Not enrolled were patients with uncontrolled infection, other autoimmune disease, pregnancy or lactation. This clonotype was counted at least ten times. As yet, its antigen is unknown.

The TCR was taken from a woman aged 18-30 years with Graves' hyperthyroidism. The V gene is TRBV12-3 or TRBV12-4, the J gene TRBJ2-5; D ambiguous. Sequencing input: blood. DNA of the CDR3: TGTGCCAGCAGTTTAGGGCACATCAGGCGAGAGACCCAGTACTTC. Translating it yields CASSLGHIRRETQYF.